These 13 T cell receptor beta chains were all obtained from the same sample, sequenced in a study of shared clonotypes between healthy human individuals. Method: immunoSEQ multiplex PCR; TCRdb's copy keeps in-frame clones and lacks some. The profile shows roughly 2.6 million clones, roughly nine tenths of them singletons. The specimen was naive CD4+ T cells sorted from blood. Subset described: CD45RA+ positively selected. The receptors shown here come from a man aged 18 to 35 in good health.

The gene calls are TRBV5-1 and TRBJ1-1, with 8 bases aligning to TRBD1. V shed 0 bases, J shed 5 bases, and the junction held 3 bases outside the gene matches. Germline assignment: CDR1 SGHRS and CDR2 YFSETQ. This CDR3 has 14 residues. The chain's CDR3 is CASSLGGQVTEAFF. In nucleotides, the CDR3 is TGCGCCAGCAGCTTGGGGGGACAGGTTACTGAAGCTTTCTTT.

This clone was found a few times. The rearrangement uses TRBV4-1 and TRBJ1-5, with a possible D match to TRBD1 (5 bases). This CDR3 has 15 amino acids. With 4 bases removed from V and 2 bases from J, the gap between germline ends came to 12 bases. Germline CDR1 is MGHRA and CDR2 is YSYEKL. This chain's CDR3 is CASSPWGGGNQPQHF. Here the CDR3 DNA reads TGCGCCAGCAGCCCCTGGGGAGGGGGCAATCAGCCCCAGCATTTT.

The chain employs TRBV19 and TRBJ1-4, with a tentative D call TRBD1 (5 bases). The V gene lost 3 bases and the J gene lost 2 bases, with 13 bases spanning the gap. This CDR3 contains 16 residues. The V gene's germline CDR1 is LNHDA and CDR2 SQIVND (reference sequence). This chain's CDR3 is CASSIVTDWTNEKLFF. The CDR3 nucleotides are TGTGCCAGTAGTATTGTGACAGACTGGACTAATGAAAAACTGTTTTTT.

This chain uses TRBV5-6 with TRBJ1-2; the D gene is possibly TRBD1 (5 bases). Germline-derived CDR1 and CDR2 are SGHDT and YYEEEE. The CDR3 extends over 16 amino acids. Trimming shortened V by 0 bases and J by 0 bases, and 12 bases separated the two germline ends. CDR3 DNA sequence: TGTGCCAGCAGCTTGGGGGGCCCCGGTTCTAACTATGGCTACACCTTC. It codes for CASSLGGPGSNYGYTF.

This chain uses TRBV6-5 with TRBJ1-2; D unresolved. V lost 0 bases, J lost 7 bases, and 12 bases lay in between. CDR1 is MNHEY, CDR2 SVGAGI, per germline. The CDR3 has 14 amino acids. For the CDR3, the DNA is TGTGCCAGCAGTTACTCGAGCAGTCCGGGTGGCTACACCTTC. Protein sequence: CASSYSSSPGGYTF.

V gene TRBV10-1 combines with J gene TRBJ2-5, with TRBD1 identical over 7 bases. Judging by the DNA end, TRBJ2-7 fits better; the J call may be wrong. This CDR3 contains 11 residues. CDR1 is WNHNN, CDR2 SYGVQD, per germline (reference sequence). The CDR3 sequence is CASGDRDEQYF. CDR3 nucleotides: TGCGCCAGCGGGGACAGAGACGAGCAGTACTTC.

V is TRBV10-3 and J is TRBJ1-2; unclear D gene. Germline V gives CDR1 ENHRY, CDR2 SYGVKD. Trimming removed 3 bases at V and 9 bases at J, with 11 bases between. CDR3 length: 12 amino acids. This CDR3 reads CAISDEGSRYTF. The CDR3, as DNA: TGTGCCATCAGTGACGAAGGGAGTCGCTACACCTTC.

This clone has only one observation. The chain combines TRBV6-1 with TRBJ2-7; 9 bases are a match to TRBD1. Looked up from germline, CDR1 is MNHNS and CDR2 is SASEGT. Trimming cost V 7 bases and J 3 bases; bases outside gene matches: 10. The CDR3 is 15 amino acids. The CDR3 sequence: CASTLSGTGNYEQYF. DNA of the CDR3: TGTGCCAGCACTCTCAGCGGGACAGGGAACTACGAGCAGTACTTC.

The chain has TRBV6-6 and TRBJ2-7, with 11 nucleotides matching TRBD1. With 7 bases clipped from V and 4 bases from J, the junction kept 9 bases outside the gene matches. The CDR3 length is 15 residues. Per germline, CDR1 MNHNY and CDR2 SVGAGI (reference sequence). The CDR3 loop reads CASTPAGQGVYEQYF. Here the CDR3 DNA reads TGTGCCAGCACCCCGGCGGGACAGGGGGTTTACGAGCAGTACTTC.

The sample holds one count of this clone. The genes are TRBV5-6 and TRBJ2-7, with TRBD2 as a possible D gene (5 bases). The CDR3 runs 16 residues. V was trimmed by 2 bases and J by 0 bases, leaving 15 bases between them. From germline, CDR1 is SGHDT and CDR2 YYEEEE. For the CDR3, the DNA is TGTGCCAGCAGCTTAAGAGGGAGTCCGAGCTCCTACGAGCAGTACTTC. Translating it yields CASSLRGSPSSYEQYF.

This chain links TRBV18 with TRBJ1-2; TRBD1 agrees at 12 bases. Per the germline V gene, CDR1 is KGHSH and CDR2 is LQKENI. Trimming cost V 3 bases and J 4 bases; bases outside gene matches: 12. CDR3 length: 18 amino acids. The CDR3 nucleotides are TGTGCCAGCTCACCGGGCCTGGGACAGGGGGCGCTTGGCTATGGCTACACCTTC. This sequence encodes CASSPGLGQGALGYGYTF.

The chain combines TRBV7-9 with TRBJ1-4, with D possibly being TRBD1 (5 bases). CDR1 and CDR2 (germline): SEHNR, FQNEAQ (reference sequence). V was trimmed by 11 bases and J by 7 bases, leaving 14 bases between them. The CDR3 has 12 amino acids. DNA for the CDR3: TGTGCCGGCGGCAGGGCAGGTGAAAAACTGTTTTTT. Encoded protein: CAGGRAGEKLFF.

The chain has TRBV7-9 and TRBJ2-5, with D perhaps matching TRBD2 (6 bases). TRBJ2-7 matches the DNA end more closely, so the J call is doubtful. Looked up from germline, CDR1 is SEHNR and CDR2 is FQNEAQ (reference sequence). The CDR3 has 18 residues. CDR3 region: CASSLTPVGLANTYEQYF. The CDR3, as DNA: TGTGCCAGCAGCTTAACCCCTGTAGGCCTAGCGAATACCTACGAGCAGTACTTC.